These 20 T cell receptor beta chains were all obtained from the same sample, sequenced in a study of blood T cell repertoires in COVID-19 (TCRdb year 2020). The library was built by means of the immunoSEQ multiplex PCR assay. The source is immuneACCESS, and TCRdb retained only in-frame sequences with V and J called. Part of the clones is not carried over; for the studies checked, unresolved V genes explain less than half of this, and the remainder is unexplained. This sample comprises approximately 97,000 clones, about nine tenths of them detected only once. Roughly 4.5% of the sample goes to the ten largest clones. Sequencing was performed on peripheral blood. The receptors were gathered from a young man with acute or convalescent COVID-19.

The chain couples TRBV27 to TRBJ2-7; the match to TRBD2 covers 8 bases. CDR1 and CDR2 (germline): MNHEY, SMNVEV (reference sequence). The CDR3 length is 16 residues. Losses at the gene ends were 0 bases for V and 2 bases for J; bases not matched to a gene: 6. The CDR3 sequence is CASSLSGLAGPYEQYF. The CDR3 DNA follows: TGTGCCAGCAGTTTATCAGGCCTAGCGGGCCCCTACGAGCAGTACTTC.

The genes are TRBV18 and TRBJ2-3; D not resolved. CDR3 length: 13 amino acids. The V end was cut by 7 bases, the J end by 0 bases, with 8 bases between. Per germline, CDR1 KGHSH and CDR2 LQKENI. This CDR3 is CASLAISTDTQYF. Written as DNA, the CDR3 is TGTGCCAGCTTGGCCATCAGCACAGATACGCAGTATTTT.

The V gene is TRBV11-2, the J gene TRBJ1-3; D gene ambiguous. V gave up 1 base and J gave up 4 bases, with 5 bases separating them. The CDR3 runs to 13 residues. The V gene's germline CDR1 is SGHAT and CDR2 FQNNGV. The CDR3 protein is CASSLGRGNTIYF. The CDR3 DNA is TGTGCCAGCAGCTTAGGCAGGGGAAACACCATATATTTT.

The CDR3 nucleotides read TGCGCCAGCAAATCAGGCAGGGGAATCACTGAAGCTTTCTTT. Translated, it gives CASKSGRGITEAFF. The J gene is TRBJ1-1, the V gene TRBV5-1; a weak D match, TRBD1 (6 bases). Looked up from germline, CDR1 is SGHRS and CDR2 is YFSETQ. This CDR3 spans 14 amino acids. The V end was cut by 6 bases, the J end by 4 bases, with 16 bases between.

This clone showed up just a few times. The chain's CDR3 is CASTSYEQYF. CDR3 nucleotide sequence: TGCGCCAGCACATCCTACGAGCAGTACTTC. This chain uses TRBV10-1 with TRBJ2-7; D gene uncertain. The germline V and J ends were trimmed by 7 bases and 1 base, with 2 bases remaining between them. CDR3 length: 10 amino acids. Germline V gives CDR1 WNHNN, CDR2 SYGVQD (reference sequence).

Concerning this clone: The sample holds other DNA sequences that translate to the same CDR3. V usage is TRBV5-1 and J usage is TRBJ1-5, with D tentatively TRBD1 (5 bases). The CDR3 has 14 residues. Looked up from germline, CDR1 is SGHRS and CDR2 is YFSETQ. Trimming removed 4 bases at V and 2 bases at J, with 10 bases between. The CDR3 loop is CASSPRGGNQPQHF. In nucleotides, the CDR3 is TGCGCCAGCAGCCCAAGGGGTGGCAATCAGCCCCAGCATTTT.

This rearrangement joins TRBV24-1 to TRBJ2-1; possible D gene TRBD1, 7 bases. This CDR3 region has 19 residues. Trimming took off 5 bases at V and 0 bases at J, with 22 bases between the two ends. The germline V gene has CDR1 KGHDR and CDR2 SFDVKD. The CDR3 nucleotides are TGTGCCACCAGTGCAAGGACAGGTCGGGGGCAAAGCTCCTACAATGAGCAGTTCTTC. This encodes CATSARTGRGQSSYNEQFF.

This chain connects TRBV3-1 (or the pseudogene TRBV3-2) to TRBJ2-3; the D is unclear. V was clipped by 0 bases and J by 2 bases, with 9 bases between them. Germline assignment: CDR1 LGHDT and CDR2 YNNKEL (reference sequence). The CDR3 totals 15 residues. Written as DNA, the CDR3 is TGTGCCAGCAGCCAAGATCCTACCTCCACAGATACGCAGTATTTT. Protein sequence: CASSQDPTSTDTQYF.

The genes are TRBV30 and TRBJ2-6; tentatively, D is TRBD1 (5 bases). The CDR3 length is 18 residues. Germline loops: CDR1 GTSNPN, CDR2 SVGIG (reference sequence). V lost 1 base, J lost 0 bases, and 16 bases lay in between. CDR3 region: CAWSGSRTPSSGANVLTF. The CDR3 DNA reads as TGTGCCTGGAGTGGAAGTCGGACACCCTCCTCTGGGGCCAACGTCCTGACTTTC.

The chain couples TRBV11-2 to TRBJ2-5; 8 bases agree with TRBD1. CDR1 SGHAT and CDR2 FQNNGV come from the germline V gene. V was clipped by 2 bases and J by 4 bases; unmatched bases: 3. The CDR3 totals 14 residues. The CDR3 loop reads CASSLSGQGETQYF. CDR3 sequence (DNA): TGTGCCAGCAGCTTATCCGGACAGGGAGAGACCCAGTACTTC.

V and J are TRBV6-5 and TRBJ2-3, with 7 bases matching TRBD2. J lost 0 bases, V lost 4 bases, and 7 bases had no gene match. Germline assignment: CDR1 MNHEY and CDR2 SVGAGI. The CDR3 length is 16 residues. The CDR3 DNA reads as TGTGCCAGCAGTTCCCCCAGCGGGACCAGCACAGATACGCAGTATTTT. It encodes CASSSPSGTSTDTQYF.

The J gene is TRBJ1-6, the V gene TRBV7-2; possible D gene TRBD1, 6 bases. Germline-derived CDR1 and CDR2 are SGHTA and FQGNSA. The CDR3 loop spans 13 amino acids. The V gene lost 3 bases and the J gene lost 10 bases, with 10 bases spanning the gap. DNA for the CDR3: TGTGCCAGCAGCTTTGTTGACAGGTCACCCCTCCACTTT. As protein: CASSFVDRSPLHF.

V gene TRBV4-1 combines with J gene TRBJ1-4; D is possibly TRBD1 (5 bases). V lost 0 bases, J lost 8 bases, and 13 bases lay in between. Germline values: CDR1 MGHRA, CDR2 YSYEKL. CDR3 length: 15 residues. Written as DNA, the CDR3 is TGCGCCAGCAGCCAAGATCCCGGCCCAGGGGAAAAACTGTTTTTT. Translated: CASSQDPGPGEKLFF.

The gene calls are TRBV19 and TRBJ1-3; 9 nucleotides agree with TRBD1. The V segment lost 9 bases and the J segment 0 bases; nucleotides outside the gene matches: 3. This CDR3 spans 14 amino acids. From germline, CDR1 is LNHDA and CDR2 SQIVND (reference sequence). Here the CDR3 reads CASLDRGSGNTIYF. As DNA, the CDR3 is TGTGCCAGCCTGGACAGGGGCTCTGGAAACACCATATATTTT.

The rearrangement links TRBV19 to TRBJ1-2, with unresolved D. The germline CDR1 and CDR2 sequences are LNHDA and SQIVND (reference sequence). The length of the CDR3 is 11 residues. With 10 bases removed from V and 8 bases from J, the gap between germline ends came to 14 bases. The CDR3 reads CATGRGNGYTF. In DNA, the CDR3 is TGTGCCACCGGGCGGGGAAACGGCTACACCTTC.

The rearrangement links TRBV6-2 or TRBV6-3 to TRBJ1-5; D gene ambiguous. The V gene's germline CDR1 is MNHEY and CDR2 SVGEGT. V shed 0 bases and J shed 9 bases, with 15 bases lying between them. This CDR3 has 15 amino acids. DNA for the CDR3: TGTGCCAGCAGTTACTCCACAGAGGCGGGAGGGCCCCAGCATTTT. Encoded protein: CASSYSTEAGGPQHF.

J is TRBJ1-1 and V is TRBV27, with 8 bases identical to TRBD1. With 6 bases clipped from V and 8 bases from J, the junction kept 11 bases outside the gene matches. Germline V gene data show CDR1 as MNHEY and CDR2 as SMNVEV (reference sequence). CDR3 length: 14 residues. The DNA for the CDR3 is TGTGCCAGCAGCCGAATCAGGGGGCTGAGCGAAGCTTTCTTT. Translation: CASSRIRGLSEAFF.

This chain connects TRBV2 to TRBJ2-6; a weak D match, TRBD1 (5 bases). The germline CDR1 and CDR2 sequences are SNHLY and FYNNEI. This CDR3 is 16 amino acids long. V lost 3 bases, J lost 0 bases, and 9 bases lay in between. Here the CDR3 reads CASSEGRSSGANVLTF. CDR3 in DNA: TGTGCCAGCAGTGAGGGGCGGAGCTCTGGGGCCAACGTCCTGACTTTC.

V gene TRBV7-9 combines with J gene TRBJ2-3; 8 nucleotides line up with TRBD1. V lost 1 base and J lost 3; bases outside the gene matches: 3. Germline V gives CDR1 SEHNR, CDR2 FQNEAQ (reference sequence). The length of the CDR3 is 15 residues. CDR3 in amino acids: CASSLVTGGTDTQYF. CDR3 in DNA: TGTGCCAGCAGCTTAGTAACAGGGGGAACAGATACGCAGTATTTT.

This chain links TRBV27 with TRBJ1-2; 8 bases fit TRBD1. The trim removed 5 bases at V and 4 bases at J, leaving 6 bases unmatched. This CDR3 is 14 amino acids long. Germline V gene data show CDR1 as MNHEY and CDR2 as SMNVEV (reference sequence). The CDR3 reads CASSPRQGLYGYTF. The CDR3 region has the DNA TGTGCCAGCAGTCCCAGACAGGGGCTCTATGGCTACACCTTC.